Below, one TCR beta chain is given with its context. What this receptor recognizes is not known. No much larger clone exists at a distance of one base, and base qualities are not known. The label giving this sample's time point can be read as: baseline before first vaccination. Samples from vaccinated people were obtained from the UK trials COV001 and COV002, which included a single-blind randomized controlled phase 2/3 trial of AZD1222 (ChAdOx1 nCoV-19) in healthy adults. For TCRbeta chain sequencing, PBMC samples were collected from trial participants at day 0 and at day 28 after the second dose. Measured from the cysteine to the phenylalanine, the CDR3 is 12 residues long. Of all the DNA, just the CDR3 is kept, 36 bases in frame from base 1. V loses 7 bases of germline sequence and J loses 8 bases, and the interval between the two ends is 9 bases. Reading the germline V gene gives CDR1 MNHEY and CDR2 SVGAGI.

The data derive from a study of T cell responses to AZD1222 COVID-19 vaccine (dated by TCRdb to the early 2020s). In the study overall: AZD1222 recipients whose second dose came at about 4 weeks and those whose second dose came at about 12 weeks were combined into one group, since spike-specific TCR depth and breadth did not differ between the two schedules. Trial participants were enrolled by age into subgroups of 18-55, 56-69 and 70-plus years, and around 150, 28 and 57 TCR-sequenced participants, respectively, were included in these subgroups. A total of approximately 240 trial participants underwent TCR sequencing, of whom 207 received two doses of AZD1222 and some 25 received two doses of the MenACWY control vaccine.

The CDR3 regions of human TCRbeta chains were analyzed by immunosequencing. In the authors' own workflow: TCRs in the repertoires were matched against a reference library of SARS-CoV-2-specific TCRs that had been generated with the MIRA antigen-specificity platform. Breadth was defined as the fraction of unique TCRs that were SARS-CoV-2-associated. Depth was defined as the fraction of total T cells that were SARS-CoV-2-associated. Using the MIRA data, each spike-specific TCR was mapped to the spike region that the TCR reacts to and placed in a CD4 or CD8 class. Log10-transformed breadth and depth values were compared by one-way ANOVA with Sidak's multiple comparisons tests. TCRdb took this table from immuneACCESS and kept in-frame rearrangements with V and J called. Such tables lack part of the clones; where checked against another copy, unresolved V genes explain under half of the gap, and the rest is unexplained. D and trimming come from the DNA, and the V and J calls and clone size come from that table. In all, the sample holds 130,000 or so clones, and around 84% of those were seen once. The ten largest account for around 22% of the sample.

What the research found in general, with its limitations: In the small 56-69-year group, the increase in depth fell short of significance, most likely because of low power. Vaccine-associated CD4 TCRs spanned the whole spike protein, with dominant responses in regions 160-218 and 743-854. Conclusions about previously exposed vaccinees are limited because only five to seven AZD1222 recipients were SARS-CoV-2 seropositive at baseline. After two AZD1222 doses, both the breadth and the depth of spike-specific TCRs were significantly higher than at day 0 and than in MenACWY recipients. Participants were mostly white British and included more females than males, and it was suggested by the authors that clonal diversity may have been underestimated. Because no day 14 peak-response samples were available, the repertoires could be characterized only after the peak T cell response. Reportedly, close to half of the unique spike-specific TCRs recognized epitopes lying outside the regions that are mutated in the B.1.351 and B.1.1.7 variants.

This TCR derives from an adult in good health. The rearrangement joined TRBV6-5 to TRBJ1-6, and the D gene may be TRBD1, 6 bases matching. The material sequenced was peripheral blood, taken on day 0 of AZD1222 vaccination. The sequence in DNA is TGTGCCAGCACAAGGGGGGATTCACCCCTCCACTTT. Its protein reads: CASTRGDSPLHF.